The table lists the clone carrying this T cell receptor beta chain with a few counts. The antigen is not known. The sample is drawn from a study of identical twins. Template switching introduced a universal primer site, and the cDNA bore unique molecular identifiers. From the 5' RACE reads, TCRdb called clonotypes with MiXCR, one entry per CDR3 protein. The sample contains 1.5 million or so distinct CDR3 sequences, under 35% of which appear only once. Healthy Caucasian individuals made up all the donors. Study-wide results and caveats: Monozygotic twins shared more out-of-frame TCR alpha than recombination models predicted. With abundant cord blood beta clonotypes, insertions were fewer; memory repertoires showed no such pattern.

The CDR3 contains 17 residues. Germline CDR1 and CDR2: SNHLY and FYNNEI. Trimming took 4 bases from V and 2 from J; bases not matched to a gene: 14. The gene calls are TRBV2 and TRBJ2-7; 7 bases are shared with TRBD1. The sample consisted of cord blood. The TCR was taken from a newborn girl in good health. CDR3 amino acids: CASSVGQPSLLPYEQYF. DNA for the CDR3: TGTGCCAGCAGTGTGGGACAGCCATCCCTACTCCCCTACGAGCAGTACTTC.